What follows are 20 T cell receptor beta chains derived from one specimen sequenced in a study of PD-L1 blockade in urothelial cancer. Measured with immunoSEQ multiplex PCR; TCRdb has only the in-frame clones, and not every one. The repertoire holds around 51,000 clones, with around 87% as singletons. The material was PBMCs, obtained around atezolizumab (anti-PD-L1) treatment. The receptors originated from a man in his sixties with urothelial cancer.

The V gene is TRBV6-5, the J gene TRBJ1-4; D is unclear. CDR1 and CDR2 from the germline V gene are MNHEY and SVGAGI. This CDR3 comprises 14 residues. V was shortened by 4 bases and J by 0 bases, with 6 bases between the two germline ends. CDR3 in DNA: TGTGCCAGCAGTTCAGTTGCAACTAATGAAAAACTGTTTTTT. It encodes CASSSVATNEKLFF.

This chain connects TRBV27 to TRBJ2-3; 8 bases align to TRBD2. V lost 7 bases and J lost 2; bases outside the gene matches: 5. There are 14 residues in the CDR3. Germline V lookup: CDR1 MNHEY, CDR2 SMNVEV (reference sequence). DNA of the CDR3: TGTGCCAGCAAGGGGACTAGGAACACAGATACGCAGTATTTT. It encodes CASKGTRNTDTQYF.

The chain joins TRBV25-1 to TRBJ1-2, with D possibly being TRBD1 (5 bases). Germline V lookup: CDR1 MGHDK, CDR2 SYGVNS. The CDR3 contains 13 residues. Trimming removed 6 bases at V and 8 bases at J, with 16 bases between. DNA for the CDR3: TGTGCCAGCAGGGGGGGGTCCCCCGGCGGCTACACCTTC. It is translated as CASRGGSPGGYTF.

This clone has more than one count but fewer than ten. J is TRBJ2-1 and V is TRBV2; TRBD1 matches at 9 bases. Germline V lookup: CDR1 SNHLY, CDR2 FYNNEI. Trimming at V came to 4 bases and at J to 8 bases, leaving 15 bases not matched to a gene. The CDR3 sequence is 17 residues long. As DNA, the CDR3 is TGTGCCAGCAGTGCCCGGGGAGCGGGACAGGGTCATCATGAGCAGTTCTTC. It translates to CASSARGAGQGHHEQFF.

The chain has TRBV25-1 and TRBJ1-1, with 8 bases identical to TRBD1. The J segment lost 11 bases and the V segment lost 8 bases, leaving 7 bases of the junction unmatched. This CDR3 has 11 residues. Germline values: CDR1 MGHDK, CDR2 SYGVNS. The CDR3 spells CASEEDRAAFF. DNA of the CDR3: TGTGCCAGCGAGGAGGACAGGGCTGCTTTCTTT.

The CDR3 nucleotides read TGTGCCAGCAGCACCGGGACAGGAACCTACGAGCAGTACTTC. Protein: CASSTGTGTYEQYF. The chain recombines TRBV9 with TRBJ2-7; 8 positions agree with TRBD1. The CDR3 is 14 amino acids. From germline, CDR1 is SGDLS and CDR2 YYNGEE. V trimming: 4 bases; J trimming: 2 bases; junction bases outside the gene matches: 5.

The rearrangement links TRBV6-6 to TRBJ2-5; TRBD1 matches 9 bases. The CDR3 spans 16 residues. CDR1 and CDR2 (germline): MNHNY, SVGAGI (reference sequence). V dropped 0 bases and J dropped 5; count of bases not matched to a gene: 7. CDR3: CASSYSNRGLGETQYF. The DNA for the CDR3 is TGTGCCAGCAGTTACTCGAACAGGGGGCTCGGTGAGACCCAGTACTTC.

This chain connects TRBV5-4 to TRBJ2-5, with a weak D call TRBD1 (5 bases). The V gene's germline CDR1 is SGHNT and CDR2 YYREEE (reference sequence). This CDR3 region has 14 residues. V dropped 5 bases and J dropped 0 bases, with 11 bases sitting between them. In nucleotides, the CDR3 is TGTGCCAGCAGGGTCGACAGCAACCAAGAGACCCAGTACTTC. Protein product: CASRVDSNQETQYF.

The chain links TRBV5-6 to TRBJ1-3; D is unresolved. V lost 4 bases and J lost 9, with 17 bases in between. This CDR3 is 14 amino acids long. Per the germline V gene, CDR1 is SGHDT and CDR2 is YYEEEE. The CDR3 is CASSAASTQVTIYF. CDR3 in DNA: TGTGCCAGCAGCGCAGCGTCGACCCAAGTCACCATATATTTT.

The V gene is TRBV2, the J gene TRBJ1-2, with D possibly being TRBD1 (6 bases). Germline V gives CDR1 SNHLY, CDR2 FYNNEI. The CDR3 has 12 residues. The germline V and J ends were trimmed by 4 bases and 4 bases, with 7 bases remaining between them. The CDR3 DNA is TGTGCCAGCAGTGGACAGGCCTATGGCTACACCTTC. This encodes CASSGQAYGYTF.

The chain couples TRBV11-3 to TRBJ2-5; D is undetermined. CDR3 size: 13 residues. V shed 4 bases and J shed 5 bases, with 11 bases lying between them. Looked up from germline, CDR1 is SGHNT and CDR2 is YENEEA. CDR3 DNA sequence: TGTGCCAGCAGCTCCGACGTGCGGGAGACCCAGTACTTC. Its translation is CASSSDVRETQYF.

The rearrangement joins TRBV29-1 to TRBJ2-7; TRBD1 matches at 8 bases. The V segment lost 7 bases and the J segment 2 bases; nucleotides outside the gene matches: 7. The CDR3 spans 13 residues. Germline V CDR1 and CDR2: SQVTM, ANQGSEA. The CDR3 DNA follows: TGCAGCGCGATACAGGGGGAGCCCTACGAGCAGTACTTC. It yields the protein CSAIQGEPYEQYF.

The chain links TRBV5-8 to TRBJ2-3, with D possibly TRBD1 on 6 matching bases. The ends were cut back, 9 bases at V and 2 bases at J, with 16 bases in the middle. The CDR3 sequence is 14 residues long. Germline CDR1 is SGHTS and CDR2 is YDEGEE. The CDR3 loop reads CATRGGSVTDTQYF. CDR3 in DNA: TGTGCCACCCGAGGGGGTAGCGTCACAGATACGCAGTATTTT.

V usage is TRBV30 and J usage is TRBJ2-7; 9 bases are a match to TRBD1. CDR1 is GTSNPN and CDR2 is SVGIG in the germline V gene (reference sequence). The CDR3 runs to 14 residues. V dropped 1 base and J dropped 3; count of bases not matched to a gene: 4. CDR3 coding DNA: TGTGCCTGGAGTGGGTGGACAGGGGTCTACGAGCAGTACTTC. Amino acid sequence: CAWSGWTGVYEQYF. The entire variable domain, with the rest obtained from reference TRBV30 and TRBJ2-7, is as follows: SQTIHQWPATLVQPVGSPLSLECTVEGTSNPNLYWYRQAAGRGLQLLFYSVGIGQISSEVPQNLSASRPQDRQFILSSKKLLLSDSGFYLCAWSGWTGVYEQYFGPGTRLTVT.

The DNA for the CDR3 is TGTGCCAGCAGTGGTATCCCCCCCGTTGGAAACACCATATATTTT. Its protein is CASSGIPPVGNTIYF. This sequence joins TRBV6-1 and TRBJ1-3; unclear D gene. V was trimmed by 4 bases and J by 3 bases, leaving 13 bases between them. CDR3 length: 15 residues. CDR1 and CDR2 (germline): MNHNS, SASEGT.

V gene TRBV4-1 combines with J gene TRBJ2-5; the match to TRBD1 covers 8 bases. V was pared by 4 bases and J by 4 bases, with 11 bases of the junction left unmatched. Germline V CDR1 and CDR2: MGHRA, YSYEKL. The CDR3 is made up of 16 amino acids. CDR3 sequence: CASSPMRRTGPETQYF. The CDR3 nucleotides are TGCGCCAGCAGCCCTATGAGAAGGACAGGGCCAGAGACCCAGTACTTC.

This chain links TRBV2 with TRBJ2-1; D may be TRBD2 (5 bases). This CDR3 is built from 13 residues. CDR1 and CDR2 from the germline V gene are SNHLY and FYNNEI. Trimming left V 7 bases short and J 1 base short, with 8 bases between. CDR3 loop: CASKGSSYNEQFF. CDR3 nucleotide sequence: TGTGCCAGCAAAGGGAGTTCCTACAATGAGCAGTTCTTC.

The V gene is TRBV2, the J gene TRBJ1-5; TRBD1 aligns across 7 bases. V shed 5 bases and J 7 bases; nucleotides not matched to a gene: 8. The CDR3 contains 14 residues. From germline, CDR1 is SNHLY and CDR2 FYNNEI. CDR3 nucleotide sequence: TGTGCCAGCAGTAAACAGGGGATTGGCCAGCCCCAGCATTTT. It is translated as CASSKQGIGQPQHF.

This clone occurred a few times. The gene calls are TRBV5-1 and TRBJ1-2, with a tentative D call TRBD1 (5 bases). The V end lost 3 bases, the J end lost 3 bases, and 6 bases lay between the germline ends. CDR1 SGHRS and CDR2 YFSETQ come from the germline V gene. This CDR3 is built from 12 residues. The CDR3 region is CASSWGDYGYTF. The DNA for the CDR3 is TGCGCCAGCAGCTGGGGGGACTATGGCTACACCTTC.

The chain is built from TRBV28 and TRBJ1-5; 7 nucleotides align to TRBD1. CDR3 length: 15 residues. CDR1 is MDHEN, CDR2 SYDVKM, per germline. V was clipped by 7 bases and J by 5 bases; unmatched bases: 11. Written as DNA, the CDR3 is TGTGCCAGCAACGACAGGGTCGCCAGCTATCAGCCCCAGCATTTT. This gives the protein CASNDRVASYQPQHF. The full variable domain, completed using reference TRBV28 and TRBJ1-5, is DVKVTQSSRYLVKRTGEKVFLECVQDMDHENMFWYRQDPGLGLRLIYFSYDVKMKEKGDIPEGYSVSREKKERFSLILESASTNQTSMYLCASNDRVASYQPQHFGDGTRLSIL.